One and the same sample provided the 22 T cell receptor beta chains below, sequenced in a study of Ad26.COV2.S vaccination and SARS-CoV-2 variants. Treatment indicated: about 20 received Ad26.COV2.S at low or high dose, single or two shots; five or six received placebo; per-sample allocation not given. The study sampled participants on day 63 after the first vaccine or placebo injection. Profiling relied on immunoSEQ multiplex PCR, and the TCRdb table lists in-frame clones only, not all of them. The profile shows about 480,000 clones, about 83% of them singletons. Sequenced material: peripheral blood, taken in a trial of Ad26.COV2.S vaccine versus placebo. All receptors derive from a person aged 18-60 years who received the Ad26.COV2.S COVID-19 vaccine or a placebo.

The V gene is TRBV6-5, the J gene TRBJ2-7; TRBD1 agrees at 8 bases. The germline V gene has CDR1 MNHEY and CDR2 SVGAGI. The CDR3 covers 13 residues. V lost 7 bases, J lost 9 bases, and 11 bases stayed unmatched. CDR3 amino acids: CASKATGVSGQYF. The CDR3 nucleotides read TGTGCCAGCAAAGCGACAGGGGTCTCCGGGCAGTACTTC.

This chain joins TRBV30 and TRBJ2-1; a possible D gene is TRBD1 (5 bases). The CDR3 spans 15 residues. In germline, CDR1 is GTSNPN, CDR2 SVGIG (reference sequence). Trimming left V 1 base short and J 2 bases short, with 12 bases between. The CDR3 nucleotides are TGTGCCTGGAGTGCCGTGGCAGGGACCTACAATGAGCAGTTCTTC. Protein product: CAWSAVAGTYNEQFF.

The gene calls are TRBV10-3 and TRBJ2-5; 7 bases match TRBD1. CDR3 length: 14 residues. Germline values: CDR1 ENHRY, CDR2 SYGVKD. V lost 8 bases to trimming and J lost 5 bases; unmatched junction nucleotides: 11. CDR3: CAIGPTGMGETQYF. The CDR3 nucleotides are TGTGCCATCGGGCCGACAGGGATGGGGGAGACCCAGTACTTC.

The genes are TRBV5-8 and TRBJ2-3; D call uncertain. CDR1 is SGHTS and CDR2 is YDEGEE in the germline V gene. The CDR3 length is 14 residues. V was pared by 1 base and J by 5 bases, with 11 bases between. The CDR3 loop reads CASSLLQPKDTQYF. CDR3 coding DNA: TGTGCCAGCAGCTTGTTACAGCCCAAAGATACGCAGTATTTT.

The gene calls are TRBV19 and TRBJ2-1, with D hard to call. Trimming shortened V by 3 bases and J by 4 bases, and 7 bases separated the two germline ends. The germline V gene encodes CDR1 LNHDA and CDR2 SQIVND (reference sequence). The CDR3 runs 13 residues. The CDR3 region is CASSIGRYNEQFF. DNA of the CDR3: TGTGCCAGTAGTATTGGAAGGTACAATGAGCAGTTCTTC.

The CDR3 DNA reads TGTGCCAGCAGCAAAGGGGTGACAGGGGGCTCCTACGAGCAGTACTTC. It yields the protein CASSKGVTGGSYEQYF. The J gene is TRBJ2-7, the V gene TRBV21-1; TRBD1, the table's D call, was not compared with the DNA. TRBV21-1 is a documented pseudogene. The CDR3 covers 16 residues.

V is TRBV7-8 and J is TRBJ2-1, with 10 bases matching TRBD1. CDR1 is SGHVS and CDR2 is FQNEAQ in the germline V gene. J was trimmed by 3 bases and V by 10 bases; bases with no gene match: 6. This CDR3 is 14 amino acids long. The chain's CDR3 is CATVDRGLYNEQFF. Here the CDR3 DNA reads TGTGCCACCGTCGACAGGGGGCTCTACAATGAGCAGTTCTTC.

The V and J genes are TRBV6-5 and TRBJ1-1; D remains ambiguous. CDR3 length: 13 residues. CDR1 is MNHEY and CDR2 is SVGAGI in the germline V gene. V was pared by 0 bases and J by 6 bases, with 8 bases between. The CDR3 bases are TGTGCCAGCAGTTACTCCGGAATAGCTGAAGCTTTCTTT. Its protein product is CASSYSGIAEAFF.

The V and J genes are TRBV6-5 and TRBJ1-2, with a possible D match to TRBD1 (6 bases). The V end was cut by 5 bases, the J end by 2 bases, with 15 bases between. This CDR3 has 15 residues. CDR1 and CDR2 (germline): MNHEY, SVGAGI. Written as DNA, the CDR3 is TGTGCCAGCAGTAGATACAGGGATACAAACTATGGCTACACCTTC. This gives the protein CASSRYRDTNYGYTF.

The chain has TRBV19 and TRBJ1-1; 7 bases line up with TRBD1. CDR1 is LNHDA and CDR2 is SQIVND in the germline V gene (reference sequence). The J segment lost 11 bases and the V segment lost 5 bases, leaving 5 bases of the junction unmatched. The CDR3 has 11 amino acids. CDR3 nucleotides: TGTGCCAGTAGTTTAGGCAGGGGGGCTTTCTTT. Protein product: CASSLGRGAFF.

The chain joins TRBV5-6 to TRBJ2-1; 12 positions match TRBD2. CDR1 and CDR2 from the germline V gene are SGHDT and YYEEEE. The CDR3 runs to 19 residues. The J segment lost 4 bases and the V segment lost 4 bases, leaving 15 bases of the junction unmatched. CDR3 sequence reads: CASSQPGTVTSGGYNEQFF. CDR3 DNA sequence: TGTGCCAGCAGCCAACCAGGGACAGTGACTAGCGGGGGATACAATGAGCAGTTCTTC.

V is TRBV10-3 and J is TRBJ1-6; 8 bases align to TRBD1. The CDR3 is made up of 14 amino acids. The germline V gene has CDR1 ENHRY and CDR2 SYGVKD. V dropped 6 bases and J dropped 7; count of bases not matched to a gene: 5. CDR3 in amino acids: CAIREQGGNSPLHF. CDR3 nucleotide sequence: TGTGCCATCAGGGAACAGGGGGGAAATTCACCCCTCCACTTT.

The V and J genes are TRBV6-5 and TRBJ2-1, with 11 bases fitting TRBD2. Germline V gene sequence: CDR1 MNHEY, CDR2 SVGAGI. With 7 bases clipped from V and 3 bases from J, the junction kept 5 bases outside the gene matches. The CDR3 runs to 15 residues. The CDR3 coding sequence is TGTGCCAGCACCCTGGGGACTAGCGGCTACAATGAGCAGTTCTTC. This gives the protein CASTLGTSGYNEQFF.

The chain employs TRBV4-3 and TRBJ1-6; D uncertain. CDR3 length equals 15 residues. Germline loops: CDR1 LGHNA, CDR2 YSLEER. Trimming stripped 0 bases from V and 10 bases from J, with 13 bases between. The CDR3 loop is CASSQERVRMSPLHF. The CDR3 nucleotides are TGCGCCAGCAGCCAAGAGAGAGTAAGAATGTCACCCCTCCACTTT.

This clone has a handful of counts. This CDR3 reads CASSQDPGGWTGELFF. The DNA of the CDR3 is TGTGCCAGCAGCCAAGATCCCGGAGGGTGGACCGGGGAGCTGTTTTTT. The rearrangement joins TRBV3-1 (or the pseudogene TRBV3-2) to TRBJ2-2, with a tentative D call TRBD2 (6 bases). Looked up from germline, CDR1 is LGHDT and CDR2 is YNNKEL (reference sequence). V lost 0 bases and J 5 bases, leaving 13 bases between the germline ends. This CDR3 is 16 amino acids long.

The V call is TRBV6-6, the J call TRBJ1-2; 7 bases line up with TRBD1. The CDR3 runs 13 residues. Germline CDR1 and CDR2: MNHNY and SVGAGI (reference sequence). With 7 bases clipped from V and 2 bases from J, the junction kept 4 bases outside the gene matches. The DNA for the CDR3 is TGTGCCAGCAAGGACAGGTACAACTATGGCTACACCTTC. This encodes CASKDRYNYGYTF.

V and J are TRBV6-5 and TRBJ2-3; D is unclear. V lost 6 bases and J lost 0, with 13 bases in between. The CDR3 has 15 amino acids. Germline-derived CDR1 and CDR2 are MNHEY and SVGAGI. This CDR3 is CASSVDAGSTDTQYF. CDR3 bases: TGTGCCAGCAGCGTCGACGCAGGAAGCACAGATACGCAGTATTTT.

This sequence joins TRBV6-2 or TRBV6-3 and TRBJ2-1; the D gene is possibly TRBD1 (5 bases). Germline CDR1 reads MNHEY; CDR2 reads SVGEGT. CDR3 length: 14 amino acids. V lost 0 bases to trimming and J lost 4 bases, with 7 bases between them. CDR3 nucleotide sequence: TGTGCCAGCAGTTACTCCCGGACATACAATGAGCAGTTCTTC. This codes for CASSYSRTYNEQFF.

This clone was seen only once. The chain has TRBV5-1 and TRBJ2-3; D gene uncertain. This CDR3 is 18 amino acids long. V was trimmed by 5 bases and J by 0 bases, leaving 22 bases between them. CDR1 is SGHRS and CDR2 is YFSETQ in the germline V gene. The CDR3: CASRVNRWSTNSTDTQYF. CDR3 sequence (DNA): TGCGCCAGCAGGGTTAACCGCTGGTCAACGAATAGCACAGATACGCAGTATTTT.

V usage is TRBV30 and J usage is TRBJ1-3; 10 nucleotides agree with TRBD1. The CDR3 is made up of 16 amino acids. Germline V gives CDR1 GTSNPN, CDR2 SVGIG (reference sequence). Trimming at V came to 1 base and at J to 0 bases, leaving 3 bases not matched to a gene. CDR3 in amino acids: CAWSGRDRGSGNTIYF. For the CDR3, the DNA is TGTGCCTGGAGTGGCCGGGACAGGGGCTCTGGAAACACCATATATTTT. The complete variable domain, with remaining parts taken from reference TRBV30 and TRBJ1-3, reads SQTIHQWPATLVQPVGSPLSLECTVEGTSNPNLYWYRQAAGRGLQLLFYSVGIGQISSEVPQNLSASRPQDRQFILSSKKLLLSDSGFYLCAWSGRDRGSGNTIYFGEGSWLTVV.

The chain links TRBV6-2 or TRBV6-3 to TRBJ2-4, with 7 bases that match TRBD1. Germline CDR1 and CDR2: MNHEY and SVGEGT. This CDR3 comprises 15 residues. Germline trimming cut 3 bases from V and 7 bases from J; bases unmatched to any gene: 9. The CDR3 is CASSYSEAGGNIQYF. In DNA form, the CDR3 reads TGTGCCAGCAGTTATTCCGAAGCAGGGGGTAACATTCAGTACTTC.

The chain employs TRBV19 and TRBJ2-1; 7 bases line up with TRBD1. This CDR3 contains 11 residues. V was clipped by 4 bases and J by 11 bases; unmatched bases: 2. Germline V CDR1 and CDR2: LNHDA, SQIVND (reference sequence). The CDR3 reads CASSRGQKQFF. DNA of the CDR3: TGTGCCAGTAGTAGGGGACAGAAGCAGTTCTTC.